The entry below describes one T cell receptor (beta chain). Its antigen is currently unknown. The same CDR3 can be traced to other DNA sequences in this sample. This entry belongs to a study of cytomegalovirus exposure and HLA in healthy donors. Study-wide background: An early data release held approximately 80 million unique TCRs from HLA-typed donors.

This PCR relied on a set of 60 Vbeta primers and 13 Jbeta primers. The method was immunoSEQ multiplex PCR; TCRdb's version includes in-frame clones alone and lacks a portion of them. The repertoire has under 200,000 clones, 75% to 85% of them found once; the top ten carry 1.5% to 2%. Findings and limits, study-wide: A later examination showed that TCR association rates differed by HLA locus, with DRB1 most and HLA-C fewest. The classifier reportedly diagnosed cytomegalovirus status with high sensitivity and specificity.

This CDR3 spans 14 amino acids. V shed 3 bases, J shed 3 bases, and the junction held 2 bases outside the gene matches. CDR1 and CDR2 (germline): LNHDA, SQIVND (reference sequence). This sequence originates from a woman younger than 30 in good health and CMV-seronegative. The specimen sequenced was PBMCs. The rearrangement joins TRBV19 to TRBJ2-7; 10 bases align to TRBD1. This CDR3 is CASSIGTGDYEQYF. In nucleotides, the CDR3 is TGTGCCAGTAGTATCGGGACAGGGGACTACGAGCAGTACTTC.